This T cell receptor (beta chain) was observed in a study of blood T cells in healthy people across ages. Overall study results and limits: Diversity estimates from one million T cells were considered underestimates. A roughly linear age-dependent decrease characterized TCR beta diversity per million T cells.

Sample-barcoded 5' priming and a J-beta primer mix drove a second PCR of about 6 to 12 cycles. TCRdb reanalysed the 5' RACE reads using MiXCR and keeps one entry per CDR3 protein. The repertoire holds some 1.8 million distinct CDR3 sequences, with approximately 39% as singletons. The ends were cut back, 1 base at V and 1 base at J, with 7 bases in the middle. The CDR3 consists of 14 residues. The sample providers were healthy Caucasian people from Russia, aged roughly 6 to 95. This clonotype was counted only a few times. Antigen: not known. The sequenced material came from blood. This chain connects TRBV12-3 or TRBV12-4 to TRBJ1-1; tentatively, D is TRBD1 (5 bases). The receptor comes from a human donor in good health. CDR3 amino acids: CASSLGDGNTEAFF. CDR3 DNA sequence: TGTGCCAGCAGTTTAGGGGACGGGAACACTGAAGCTTTCTTT.